Detailed here is one TCR beta chain. The antigen it recognizes is unknown. The record has no base qualities; no much larger clone is one base away. The data derive from a study of identical twins (dated by TCRdb to the mid-2010s). Regarding the research as a whole: To test whether fetal clonotypes persist, this study deep-sequenced TCR alpha and beta repertoires from monozygotic twins, from unrelated adults of various ages, and from cord blood. To rule out contamination, the twin experiments were replicated at different times with different library preparation protocols.

All donors were healthy Caucasians. Three pairs of female monozygotic twins, all aged roughly 18 to 29 years, were included in the twin cohort. CD4+ and CD8+ T cell populations were isolated with positive isolation kits from Invitrogen. Broader findings and caveats from the paper: Abundant cord blood beta clonotypes had fewer insertions, young adult naive repertoires showed a similar but weaker trend, and memory repertoires showed no such trend. Invariant T cells such as MAIT and iNKT could partly confound zero-insertion analyses, though diverse VJ usage argued against this for most clonotypes. Recombination models systematically underestimated out-of-frame TCR alpha sharing in monozygotic twins but agreed with sharing between unrelated individuals. Compared with coincidental sharing between unrelated individuals, out-of-frame TCR alpha sequences shared between twins showed an excess of sequences with low generation probability. In beta out-of-frame sequences, excess twin sharing was weaker, because having fewer shared sequences lowered the signal-to-noise ratio. Because the same donors could not be followed over many years, the conclusions relied on cross-sectional statistical analysis.

The receptor library was made with 5' RACE. TCRdb names Illumina HiSeq 2000 as the instrument used. A universal primer binding site was added through template switching, and the final cDNA carried a unique molecular identifier so that TCR cDNA molecules could be counted accurately. First-strand cDNA for TCR alpha and beta chains was synthesized from specific primers in the conserved constant-segment region. To control for contamination, every cDNA library carried two barcodes: a SMART-Mk sample barcode plus Illumina barcodes. TruSeq adapter sequences, together with Illumina sample barcodes, were added in two successive PCR steps. Sequencing of the TCR alpha and beta cDNA libraries was done on the Illumina HiSeq platform using custom primers. Per the source publication's procedure: MiGEC was used to process raw reads and extract unique molecular identifiers, and MiXCR was used to find CDR3 positions. Recombination models were inferred per individual with the repgenHMM and IGoR tools using an EM algorithm. The analysis of shared clonotypes was done with the tcR package in R, with sharing normalized by the product of cloneset sizes. Out-of-frame nonproductive sequences were analyzed to study raw recombination free of thymic and clonal selection effects. TCRdb reworked the public reads: Q25 trimming with fastp, MiXCR clone assembly, productive beta chains retained. Every entry covers one CDR3 protein and lists the most common genes and DNA from its rows. The V and J calls and clone size are TCRdb's, not the authors'. For this sample there are 500,000 to 600,000 distinct CDR3 sequences; 20% to 25% appear just once. In total, the top ten clones hold roughly 0.9% of the sample.

The CDR3 runs 16 amino acids, cysteine and phenylalanine included. Only CDR3 DNA is held: 48 bases, read in frame from base 1. Via the germline V gene (reference sequence), CDR1 is DFQATT and CDR2 SNEGSKA. After removal of 6 bases from V and 8 bases from J, the junction retains 14 bases not matched to a gene. These data are also associated with another study on T cells expressing NK-cell markers. Per that second paper: TCR beta-chain repertoires were profiled in sorted CD3+CD56+NKG2C+, CD3+CD56+NKG2C- and CD3+CD56-NKG2C+ T-cell subsets from several donors. Seven of the eight sequenced donors were HCMV-seropositive and one was HCMV-seronegative. In several experiments an anti-gammadeltaTCR antibody was added to restrict sorting to alphabetaTCR-expressing T cells. In over five donors, the dominant CD3+CD56+NKG2C+ clonotypes were found to rank among the top 10 CD8+ clonotypes and to make up roughly 1.0-7.0% of CD8+ T cells. Those dominant clonotypes were again the most abundant among CD3+CD56-NKG2C+ cells in a few donors, at about 25-60.1%. It remained unclear whether the expanded NKG2C-expressing T cell clones were specific for HCMV antigens. Randomly selected healthy volunteers, three men and five women, were used as the eight sequenced donors. To determine HCMV serostatus, a commercial ELISA kit was used to detect HCMV-specific IgG in serum. MIGEC handled demultiplexing of the reads and grouping by UMI, while MiTCR was used to assemble and quantify clonotypes. To exclude erroneous sequences, any TCR cDNA sequence not supported by at least two reads was discarded. The tcR package was used for downstream repertoire analysis, and clonotypes were matched between fractions using CDR3 nucleotide sequence together with V segment. Antigen specificity was annotated against VDJdb with VDJmatch, allowing one amino acid substitution in CDR3.

The clonotype was recovered from a woman between 18 and 29 years old in good health. The chain is encoded by TRBV20-1 joined to TRBJ2-1; TRBD2 agrees with 12 junctional bases. Source material: CD4+ T cells sorted from blood. The CDR3 region has the sequence CSANLRLAGAVDEQFF. The nucleotide sequence reads TGCAGTGCCAACCTACGACTAGCGGGAGCGGTGGATGAGCAGTTCTTC.